The clone carrying this T cell receptor beta chain appeared once. Original data processing: Amplification of reference gene primers provided the estimated nucleated cell counts. The data were produced by immunoSEQ multiplex PCR, yet TCRdb's version contains in-frame clones alone and is incomplete. The V and J calls and the clone size are those of that table, but D and trimming were determined from the DNA. The table lists under 200,000 clones, about 86% of them singletons. The sample comes from a study of blood T cell repertoires in COVID-19. Followed longitudinally, the Seattle patients had been enrolled during active infection. The sample consisted of peripheral blood. This TCR was recovered from a woman aged 60 to 75 with COVID-19, enrolled during active disease.

The chain's CDR3 is CAWSLSSGSEQFF. CDR3 DNA sequence: TGTGCCTGGAGCCTTTCTAGCGGAAGTGAGCAGTTCTTC. V usage is TRBV30 and J usage is TRBJ2-1; TRBD2 matches at 7 bases. The J segment lost 9 bases and the V segment lost 3 bases, leaving 8 bases of the junction unmatched. Germline V gene data show CDR1 as GTSNPN and CDR2 as SVGIG (reference sequence). CDR3 length equals 13 residues.